The 6 T cell receptor beta chains given below trace back to one sample, sequenced in a study of molecular identifiers for immune sequencing clone quantification. MiXCR, applied by TCRdb to the PCR reads, yields one record per CDR3 protein. The data hold fewer than 10,000 distinct CDR3 sequences, with roughly a fifth observed a single time. The material sequenced was naive CD8+ T cells from blood, with Jurkat cell RNA spiked in. Subset specified: FACS-sorted CD8+CD4-CCR7+CD45RA+ naive T cells. These receptors came from a human donor in good health. Some libraries in this study had Jurkat cell RNA spiked in.

This clonotype is medium-sized (0.01 to 0.1%). This sequence joins TRBV19 and TRBJ1-6; a possible D gene is TRBD1 (6 bases). Trimming stripped 4 bases from V and 11 bases from J, with 21 bases between. CDR3 length: 16 amino acids. The germline V gene has CDR1 LNHDA and CDR2 SQIVND (reference sequence). The CDR3 loop reads CASSTPGQRLGPPLHF. CDR3 in DNA: TGTGCCAGTAGTACCCCCGGACAGCGTCTGGGTCCACCCCTCCACTTT.

In this sample, this clonotype turned up many times. Here the CDR3 DNA reads TGTGCCAGCAGGTCAGGGGGCTCCTACGAGCAGTACTTC. Protein product: CASRSGGSYEQYF. This chain uses TRBV7-9 with TRBJ2-7, with TRBD1 matching over 7 bases. Per the germline V gene, CDR1 is SEHNR and CDR2 is FQNEAQ (reference sequence). This CDR3 contains 13 residues. V was pared by 6 bases and J by 0 bases, with 2 bases of the junction left unmatched.

Of note for this clonotype: This may arise from a read error, as a much more abundant clone is one base away. V usage is TRBV12-3 or TRBV12-4 and J usage is TRBJ2-1; weak D call: TRBD2 (5 bases). The CDR3 is 13 residues long. The CDR3 sequence is CASSLAPGNEQVF. The CDR3 DNA follows: TGTGCCAGCAGTTTAGCGCCCGGGAATGAGCAGGTCTTC.

This clonotype was recorded at least ten times. The V and J genes are TRBV9 and TRBJ2-5, with 10 bases fitting TRBD2. This CDR3 spans 15 amino acids. Germline trimming cut 0 bases from V and 3 bases from J; bases unmatched to any gene: 2. Per the germline V gene, CDR1 is SGDLS and CDR2 is YYNGEE. CDR3 region: CASSVVGLAEETQYF. CDR3 nucleotides: TGTGCCAGCAGCGTAGTTGGACTAGCGGAAGAGACCCAGTACTTC. Filled out from reference TRBV9 and TRBJ2-5, the complete variable domain reads DSGVTQTPKHLITATGQRVTLRCSPRSGDLSVYWYQQSLDQGLQFLIQYYNGEERAKGNILERFSAQQFPDLHSELNLSSLELGDSALYFCASSVVGLAEETQYFGPGTRLLVL.

This clonotype is medium-sized. The rearrangement uses TRBV28 and TRBJ1-2; D ambiguous. The CDR3 covers 16 residues. Trimming cost V 5 bases and J 4 bases, with 20 bases left between them. Germline CDR1 MDHEN, CDR2 SYDVKM. CDR3 DNA sequence: TGTGCCAGCAGTATCCCCGGACGCGCCATAATCTATGGCTACACCTTC. Translation: CASSIPGRAIIYGYTF.

The gene calls are TRBV7-9 and TRBJ2-7, with D perhaps assigned TRBD1 or TRBD2 (5 bases each). V dropped 4 bases and J dropped 8 bases, with 18 bases sitting between them. The CDR3 runs 14 residues. Germline CDR1 and CDR2: SEHNR and FQNEAQ (reference sequence). The CDR3 DNA is TGTGCCAGCAGCTGGCCGGGACCGCCCTCCCAGCAGTACTTC. Its protein product is CASSWPGPPSQQYF.